A single TCR beta chain is shown here with its context. The antigen is unknown. The data were taken from a study of shared clonotypes between healthy human individuals. Regarding the study as a whole: A handful of donors showed sharing of about 4.8% of naive CD4 clonotypes.

Profiling relied on immunoSEQ multiplex PCR, and the TCRdb table lists in-frame clones only, not all of them. The table includes hundreds of thousands of clones, 80% to 95% detected once. Naive CD8 populations comprised CD45RO-negative cells positively selected for CCR7, excluding terminally differentiated effector memory CD45RA+ cells. The V end was cut by 1 base, the J end by 4 bases, with 11 bases between. From germline, CDR1 is MNHNS and CDR2 SASEGT. This CDR3 spans 15 amino acids. The chain recombines TRBV6-1 with TRBJ2-1; TRBD1 is a possible D gene (6 bases). The TCR comes from a man younger than 45 in good health. Sequenced: naive CD8+ T cells sorted from blood. The CDR3 DNA follows: TGTGCCAGCAGTGAAGAAGGGGGTACGTACAATGAGCAGTTCTTC. Translating gives CASSEEGGTYNEQFF.